The following is a T cell receptor (beta chain) sequence with its context. The data were taken from a study of blood T cell repertoires in COVID-19. On the study more broadly: Acute-phase and convalescent COVID-19 samples originated in the United States, Italy and Spain.

CDR3 size: 15 residues. Trimming removed 4 bases from V and 7 bases from J; junction bases left unmatched: 7. CDR1 is SGHNT, CDR2 YYREEE, per germline (reference sequence). How the authors handled the data: From reference gene primer amplification, estimates of nucleated cell counts were derived. TCRdb keeps only in-frame clones here, not all; method: immunoSEQ multiplex PCR. V, J and clone size derive from that table, while D and trimming were established from the DNA sequence. The sample lists fewer than 150,000 clones, around 87% occurring once. This rearrangement joins TRBV5-4 to TRBJ2-7; TRBD2 aligns across 14 bases. This TCR came from a human donor in a cohort sampled during active COVID-19. The sample taken for sequencing was peripheral blood. The CDR3 loop is CASSEGLAGAGEQYF. CDR3 coding DNA: TGTGCCAGCAGCGAGGGACTAGCGGGAGCGGGGGAGCAGTACTTC.